One and the same sample provided the 29 T cell receptor beta chains below, sequenced in a study of cytomegalovirus exposure and HLA in healthy donors (dated by TCRdb to about 2017). Library preparation employed the immunoSEQ multiplex PCR assay. A mixture of 60 forward primers for TCR Vbeta segments and 13 reverse primers for TCR Jbeta segments was used in the multiplex PCR. TCRdb limited this immuneACCESS table to in-frame rearrangements with V and J called. A share of clones is missing; checked studies link under half to unresolved V genes, and the rest is unexplained. The sample yields approximately 99,000 clones; around 72% were counted once. In total, the top ten clones hold less than 4.5% of the sample. Sequenced input: PBMCs. These receptors were obtained from a man in his forties in good health and CMV-seronegative.

This clone was counted ten times or more. The chain combines TRBV4-3 with TRBJ1-4; 7 nucleotides match TRBD1. Trimming at V came to 5 bases and at J to 0 bases, leaving 12 bases not matched to a gene. The CDR3 length is 18 residues. CDR1 and CDR2 from the germline V gene are LGHNA and YSLEER. CDR3 sequence reads: CASSWGYGQGATNEKLFF. The CDR3 DNA sequence: TGCGCCAGCAGCTGGGGATACGGGCAGGGGGCAACTAATGAAAAACTGTTTTTT.

This sequence joins TRBV2 and TRBJ2-7; 7 nucleotides match TRBD1. V was pared by 6 bases and J by 0 bases, with 5 bases of the junction left unmatched. Looked up from germline, CDR1 is SNHLY and CDR2 is FYNNEI. There are 14 residues in the CDR3. CDR3 protein: CASRTQGTSYEQYF. The CDR3 DNA reads TGTGCCAGCAGGACACAGGGGACCTCCTACGAGCAGTACTTC.

The chain recombines TRBV29-1 with TRBJ2-2, with D possibly matching TRBD2 (6 bases). V was trimmed by 5 bases and J by 3 bases, leaving 10 bases between them. This CDR3 spans 13 amino acids. Germline V gene sequence: CDR1 SQVTM, CDR2 ANQGSEA. The CDR3 loop is CSVLTRYTGELFF. CDR3 nucleotide sequence: TGCAGCGTTTTGACTAGATACACCGGGGAGCTGTTTTTT.

The rearrangement links TRBV5-1 to TRBJ2-5, with D perhaps TRBD1 (5 bases). The CDR3 is 14 residues long. Germline V gene sequence: CDR1 SGHRS, CDR2 YFSETQ. Between the trimmed V and J ends, which lost 2 bases and 2 bases, there was a span of 10 bases. The CDR3 DNA is TGCGCCAGCAGCTTTGGGGCAGGGCAAGAGACCCAGTACTTC. Amino acid sequence: CASSFGAGQETQYF. Filled out from reference TRBV5-1 and TRBJ2-5, the complete variable domain reads KAGVTQTPRYLIKTRGQQVTLSCSPISGHRSVSWYQQTPGQGLQFLFEYFSETQRNKGNFPGRFSGRQFSNSRSEMNVSTLELGDSALYLCASSFGAGQETQYFGPGTRLLVL.

This clone has just a few counts. The same CDR3 can be traced to other DNA sequences in this sample. The chain recombines TRBV27 with TRBJ2-2; the match to TRBD1 covers 10 bases. With 5 bases clipped from V and 3 bases from J, the junction kept 6 bases outside the gene matches. CDR1 and CDR2 from the germline V gene are MNHEY and SMNVEV (reference sequence). The CDR3 is made up of 16 amino acids. CDR3 nucleotides: TGTGCCAGCAGTGAGACAGGGGGCTCATACACCGGGGAGCTGTTTTTT. Its protein is CASSETGGSYTGELFF.

This chain joins TRBV7-6 and TRBJ2-5; 8 bases match TRBD2. The V gene's germline CDR1 is SGHVS and CDR2 FNYEAQ. The V segment lost 7 bases and the J segment 0 bases; nucleotides outside the gene matches: 13. The CDR3 consists of 17 residues. The CDR3 DNA sequence: TGTGCCAGCACCCTCGGTCGGCGGGGGGCGTACCAAGAGACCCAGTACTTC. Protein: CASTLGRRGAYQETQYF.

J is TRBJ1-4 and V is TRBV7-9; D call uncertain. Germline CDR1 is SEHNR and CDR2 is FQNEAQ (reference sequence). Trimming left V 10 bases short and J 8 bases short, with 11 bases between. The CDR3 has 11 residues. The CDR3 region is CATFGGEKLFF. CDR3 sequence (DNA): TGTGCCACATTTGGCGGGGAAAAACTGTTTTTT.

The chain combines TRBV4-2 with TRBJ2-5, with a tentative D call TRBD2 (7 bases). V lost 0 bases to trimming and J lost 7 bases, with 21 bases between them. From germline, CDR1 is LGHNA and CDR2 YNFKEQ. CDR3 length: 17 amino acids. The CDR3 nucleotides read TGTGCCAGCAGCCAAGATCCAGGACTAGGGAGGGGGGGGACCCAGTACTTC. This codes for CASSQDPGLGRGGTQYF.

The V gene is TRBV9, the J gene TRBJ2-5; D perhaps matches TRBD1 (5 bases). The length of the CDR3 is 15 residues. Trimming removed 3 bases at V and 5 bases at J, with 17 bases between. CDR1 and CDR2 from the germline V gene are SGDLS and YYNGEE. Written as DNA, the CDR3 is TGTGCCAGCAGCGCTATCAGGGCAGGGCGGGAGACCCAGTACTTC. This translates into CASSAIRAGRETQYF.

The chain carries TRBV6-5 and TRBJ2-7; D is possibly TRBD2 (6 bases). V gave up 7 bases and J gave up 0 bases, with 10 bases separating them. The germline V gene encodes CDR1 MNHEY and CDR2 SVGAGI. This CDR3 contains 13 residues. CDR3 coding DNA: TGTGCCAGCAACCCGGGAGACTCCTACGAGCAGTACTTC. Translating it yields CASNPGDSYEQYF.

In this sample, this clone turned up a few times. V is TRBV6-5 and J is TRBJ2-5; no clear D. Germline-derived CDR1 and CDR2 are MNHEY and SVGAGI. The CDR3 consists of 15 residues. Trimming removed 0 bases from V and 5 bases from J, with 13 bases in between. For the CDR3, the DNA is TGTGCCAGCAGTTACTCATTGTTGAACGGGGAGACCCAGTACTTC. This translates into CASSYSLLNGETQYF.

V gene TRBV4-2 combines with J gene TRBJ1-2, with 8 bases aligning to TRBD1. V shed 3 bases and J 8 bases; nucleotides not matched to a gene: 8. CDR3 size: 14 residues. CDR1 LGHNA and CDR2 YNFKEQ come from the germline V gene. CDR3 in DNA: TGTGCCAGCAGCCATATGACAGGGGTTGACGGCTACACCTTC. Translated, it gives CASSHMTGVDGYTF.

Written as DNA, the CDR3 is TGTGCCAGCTGGGACAGGGAAAGAACTGAAGCTTTCTTT. Translated, it gives CASWDRERTEAFF. The V and J genes are TRBV18 and TRBJ1-1; TRBD1 agrees at 9 bases. In germline, CDR1 is KGHSH, CDR2 LQKENI. With 7 bases clipped from V and 5 bases from J, the junction kept 5 bases outside the gene matches. The CDR3 length is 13 residues.

This clone was counted between two and nine times. The chain employs TRBV28 and TRBJ1-5, with a tentative D call TRBD1 (5 bases). Germline loops: CDR1 MDHEN, CDR2 SYDVKM. The CDR3 spans 15 residues. V lost 5 bases, J lost 2 bases, and 13 bases lay in between. DNA for the CDR3: TGTGCCAGCAGTACAGGTATGGCGGGCAATCAGCCCCAGCATTTT. It codes for CASSTGMAGNQPQHF.

The genes are TRBV4-3 and TRBJ1-6; TRBD1 matches 7 bases. Germline CDR1 LGHNA, CDR2 YSLEER. The CDR3 length is 15 residues. J gave up 9 bases and V 1 base, and 6 bases lay outside the gene matches. The DNA for the CDR3 is TGCGCCAGCAGCCAAGTGTGGGCAGGGGGTTCACCCCTCCACTTT. Translated, it gives CASSQVWAGGSPLHF.

CDR3 nucleotides: TGTGCCAGCAGTTTCCTCCGGGGTGCGACCTACGAGCAGTACTTC. This sequence encodes CASSFLRGATYEQYF. The chain couples TRBV27 to TRBJ2-7; D perhaps matches TRBD2 (5 bases). Germline CDR1 is MNHEY and CDR2 is SMNVEV (reference sequence). The CDR3 runs 15 residues. V was clipped by 3 bases and J by 2 bases, with 14 bases between them.

In nucleotides, the CDR3 is TGTGCCAGCAGCCAAGCCAGTAATAAGAATGAGCAGTTCTTC. Translated, it gives CASSQASNKNEQFF. V usage is TRBV14 and J usage is TRBJ2-1; no definite D call. V was cut by 1 base and J by 7 bases, with 11 bases left in between. The CDR3 runs 14 residues. Germline V CDR1 and CDR2: SGHDN, FVKESK.

The chain carries TRBV7-2 and TRBJ2-3; D unclear. Germline CDR1 SGHTA, CDR2 FQGNSA. The CDR3 loop spans 14 amino acids. Trimming shortened V by 1 base and J by 9 bases, and 14 bases separated the two germline ends. CDR3 DNA: TGTGCCAGCAGCTTAGTATTGTCGAGTCAAACGCAGTATTTT. This translates into CASSLVLSSQTQYF.

This chain links TRBV5-4 with TRBJ2-1, with TRBD2 identical over 13 bases. The CDR3 contains 15 residues. Germline assignment: CDR1 SGHNT and CDR2 YYREEE (reference sequence). The trim removed 4 bases at V and 4 bases at J, leaving 2 bases unmatched. The CDR3 reads CASSPGLAGYNEQFF. The CDR3 DNA reads as TGTGCCAGCAGCCCGGGACTAGCGGGGTACAATGAGCAGTTCTTC.

This rearrangement joins TRBV27 to TRBJ1-5, with a weak D call TRBD1 (5 bases). Germline V CDR1 and CDR2: MNHEY, SMNVEV (reference sequence). The CDR3 length is 12 residues. V shed 6 bases and J shed 8 bases, with 11 bases lying between them. The CDR3 DNA reads TGTGCCAGCAGCCACCCCAGGGAGCCCCAGCATTTT. Protein: CASSHPREPQHF.

This clone showed up just a few times. The chain couples TRBV6-5 to TRBJ2-5; D unclear. Per the germline V gene, CDR1 is MNHEY and CDR2 is SVGAGI. V was shortened by 6 bases and J by 2 bases, with 10 bases between the two germline ends. The CDR3 length is 13 residues. The CDR3 protein is CASSPQLQETQYF. The DNA of the CDR3 is TGTGCCAGCAGCCCCCAGTTACAAGAGACCCAGTACTTC.

The V call is TRBV7-2, the J call TRBJ2-5; the D gene is possibly TRBD2 (6 bases). CDR3 length: 13 amino acids. The V end was cut by 5 bases, the J end by 5 bases, with 12 bases between. Looked up from germline, CDR1 is SGHTA and CDR2 is FQGNSA. This CDR3 reads CASSIVSGETQYF. DNA of the CDR3: TGTGCCAGCAGCATAGTAAGCGGGGAGACCCAGTACTTC.

This CDR3 is CASSLWQGVYGYTF. In DNA form, the CDR3 reads TGTGCCAGCAGCTTGTGGCAGGGGGTATATGGCTACACCTTC. The J gene is TRBJ1-2, the V gene TRBV5-4; 7 bases are shared with TRBD1. Germline V CDR1 and CDR2: SGHNT, YYREEE (reference sequence). V lost 1 base, J lost 5 bases, and 5 bases stayed unmatched. The CDR3 consists of 14 residues.

CDR3 sequence reads: CASSYGNTGELFF. The CDR3 nucleotides read TGTGCCAGCAGTTACGGGAACACCGGGGAGCTGTTTTTT. The chain combines TRBV7-6 with TRBJ2-2; D is unresolved. This CDR3 has 13 residues. The ends were cut back, 6 bases at V and 1 base at J, with 6 bases in the middle. Germline lookup yields CDR1 SGHVS and CDR2 FNYEAQ.

This chain links TRBV25-1 with TRBJ2-3; 8 positions agree with TRBD2. CDR3 size: 15 residues. Germline CDR1 reads MGHDK; CDR2 reads SYGVNS. The junction had 6 bases not matched to a gene; V was cut back by 4 bases and J by 3 bases. Written as DNA, the CDR3 is TGTGCCAGCAGTGTGGCGGGGGGTAAAACAGATACGCAGTATTTT. It codes for CASSVAGGKTDTQYF.

There are a few counts of this clone. In DNA, the CDR3 is TGTGCCAGCAGCTTTTTCCGGACAGGGGGCACCGGGGAGCTGTTTTTT. It encodes CASSFFRTGGTGELFF. This chain uses TRBV7-8 with TRBJ2-2; 10 bases line up with TRBD1. Germline V CDR1 and CDR2: SGHVS, FQNEAQ. There are 16 residues in the CDR3. J gave up 4 bases and V 3 bases, and 5 bases lay outside the gene matches. Full variable domain (remainder filled in from reference TRBV7-8 and TRBJ2-2): GAGVSQSPRYKVAKRGQDVALRCDPISGHVSLFWYQQALGQGPEFLTYFQNEAQLDKSGLPSDRFFAERPEGSVSTLKIQRTQQEDSAVYLCASSFFRTGGTGELFFGEGSRLTVL.

CDR3 region: CASTNRASSYNEQFF. CDR3 in DNA: TGTGCCAGCACCAACAGGGCAAGTTCCTACAATGAGCAGTTCTTC. V and J are TRBV27 and TRBJ2-1; tentative D call: TRBD1 (6 bases). Germline values: CDR1 MNHEY, CDR2 SMNVEV (reference sequence). This CDR3 is 15 amino acids long. Trimming took off 7 bases at V and 1 base at J, with 14 bases between the two ends.

Many counts were recorded for this clone. J is TRBJ2-7 and V is TRBV7-2, with 11 positions matching TRBD1. The V gene's germline CDR1 is SGHTA and CDR2 FQGNSA. The CDR3 is 15 amino acids. J lost 2 bases, V lost 5 bases, and 5 bases had no gene match. DNA for the CDR3: TGTGCCAGCAGCCCAGAGGGACAGGGGGCCTACGAGCAGTACTTC. This encodes CASSPEGQGAYEQYF.

The chain links TRBV5-1 to TRBJ1-2; 8 bases agree with TRBD1. Germline V gene lookup returns CDR1 SGHRS and CDR2 YFSETQ. This CDR3 region has 16 residues. J gave up 5 bases and V 4 bases, and 13 bases lay outside the gene matches. As DNA, the CDR3 is TGCGCCAGCAGCGCCAACAGGGGGTCTTTAGGGTATGGCTACACCTTC. This gives the protein CASSANRGSLGYGYTF.